What follows are 30 T cell receptor beta chains derived from one specimen sequenced in a study of blood T cells in healthy people across ages. A sample-barcoded 5' primer and a J-beta primer mix were used in a second PCR of roughly 7 to 11 cycles. TCRdb itself ran the 5' RACE reads through MiXCR, one entry per CDR3 protein. The sample holds 700,000 to 850,000 distinct CDR3 sequences, 35% to 40% seen once. The sample taken for sequencing was blood. All receptors come from a man aged 18 to 30 in good health.

This clonotype has ten or more counts. The rearrangement uses TRBV12-3 or TRBV12-4 and TRBJ1-2; D ambiguous. The CDR3 has 12 amino acids. V lost 6 bases to trimming and J lost 4 bases, with 9 bases between them. CDR3 region: CASSGATYGYTF. For the CDR3, the DNA is TGTGCCAGCAGCGGAGCGACCTATGGCTACACCTTC.

V is TRBV21-1 and J is TRBJ1-2. TRBV21-1 is classified as a pseudogene. CDR3 length: 15 amino acids. CDR3 loop: CASSDHLNDVGGYTF. CDR3 DNA: TGTGCCAGCAGCGATCACCTTAACGATGTGGGGGGCTACACCTTC.

Only a few counts were recorded for this clonotype. V gene TRBV6-5 combines with J gene TRBJ2-5; possibly TRBD2 for D (6 bases). The end of the DNA fits TRBJ2-7 better, so the J call may be wrong. CDR1 and CDR2 from the germline V gene are MNHEY and SVGAGI. The CDR3 sequence is 15 residues long. CDR3 nucleotide sequence: TGTGCCAGCAGTTATTCGGGATTAGCGGAGGTCGAGCAGTACTTC. Translation gives CASSYSGLAEVEQYF.

This clonotype was detected ten times or more. The chain combines TRBV7-9 with TRBJ2-7; D gene uncertain. Per the germline V gene, CDR1 is SEHNR and CDR2 is FQNEAQ (reference sequence). The CDR3 runs to 16 residues. With 3 bases removed from V and 0 bases from J, the gap between germline ends came to 15 bases. The DNA of the CDR3 is TGTGCCAGCAGCTTCCATCCGATCACTTCCTCCTACGAGCAGTACTTC. This gives the protein CASSFHPITSSYEQYF.

The CDR3 sequence is CSAHRAAGLGYTF. CDR3 nucleotide sequence: TGCAGTGCCCACAGGGCGGCAGGGTTGGGCTACACCTTC. This chain links TRBV20-1 with TRBJ1-2, with D perhaps matching TRBD1 (6 bases). The CDR3 extends over 13 amino acids. The V gene lost 6 bases and the J gene lost 8 bases, with 19 bases spanning the gap. Germline V gives CDR1 DFQATT, CDR2 SNEGSKA (reference sequence).

This clonotype occurred many times. The rearrangement uses TRBV12-3 or TRBV12-4 and TRBJ1-1; 7 bases are shared with TRBD1. The CDR3 spans 13 residues. With 4 bases clipped from V and 6 bases from J, the junction kept 5 bases outside the gene matches. The CDR3 DNA sequence: TGTGCCAGCAGTTCTACAGGGGCGTCTGAAGCTTTCTTT. This translates into CASSSTGASEAFF.

The V and J genes are TRBV13 and TRBJ2-2, with D tentatively TRBD2 (6 bases). The CDR3 runs to 15 residues. The germline V gene has CDR1 PRHDT and CDR2 FYEKMQ (reference sequence). V was shortened by 1 base and J by 6 bases, with 12 bases between the two germline ends. As DNA, the CDR3 is TGTGCCAGCAGCTTAGAGTTGGCGGGGCCCGGGGAGCTGTTTTTT. Protein product: CASSLELAGPGELFF.

J is TRBJ1-5 and V is TRBV4-3; TRBD1 matches at 7 bases. The length of the CDR3 is 15 residues. Germline CDR1 and CDR2: LGHNA and YSLEER. Losses at the gene ends were 3 bases for V and 4 bases for J; bases not matched to a gene: 6. DNA of the CDR3: TGCGCCAGCAGCCAGACGGACAGGATTAATCAGCCCCAGCATTTT. Amino acid sequence: CASSQTDRINQPQHF.

The V gene is TRBV12-3 or TRBV12-4, the J gene TRBJ2-1, with a possible D match to TRBD2 (5 bases). Trimming removed 5 bases from V and 3 bases from J, with 8 bases in between. The CDR3 is 13 residues long. CDR3 sequence reads: CASSPGCYNEQFF. The CDR3 nucleotides are TGTGCCAGCAGTCCGGGGTGCTACAATGAGCAGTTCTTC.

This clonotype came up once. This sequence may be a read error, since a much larger clone differs from it by one base. The V call is TRBV10-3, the J call TRBJ2-3; D is possibly TRBD2 (7 bases). CDR3 size: 16 residues. Germline-derived CDR1 and CDR2 are ENHRY and SYGVKD. In DNA, the CDR3 is TGTGCCATCAGTGCCCGGGGAGGGGGTATCACAGATGCGCAGTATTTT. It yields the protein CAISARGGGITDAQYF.

This clonotype was seen more than once but under ten times. The chain recombines TRBV12-3 or TRBV12-4 with TRBJ2-1; D gene unclear. CDR3 size: 11 residues. Trimming pared 6 bases from V and 12 bases from J, leaving 12 bases between. CDR3 sequence: CASSPPGRQFF. In DNA, the CDR3 is TGTGCCAGCAGCCCCCCAGGCAGGCAGTTCTTC.

The chain has TRBV12-3 or TRBV12-4 and TRBJ1-1, with 7 positions matching TRBD1. The CDR3 is 13 residues long. V gave up 11 bases and J gave up 1 base; unmatched junction bases: 7. The CDR3 sequence: CAGWGTANTEAFF. The CDR3 DNA is TGTGCCGGCTGGGGGACAGCGAACACTGAAGCTTTCTTT.

This chain connects TRBV4-1 to TRBJ2-3; 11 bases map to TRBD2. Germline values: CDR1 MGHRA, CDR2 YSYEKL. The CDR3 is 18 residues long. Trimming at V came to 0 bases and at J to 3 bases, leaving 8 bases not matched to a gene. Here the CDR3 DNA reads TGCGCCAGCAGCCAAGATCCGACTAGCGGGGAGGGGACAGATACGCAGTATTTT. It is translated as CASSQDPTSGEGTDTQYF.

This clonotype occurred many times. The chain couples TRBV12-3 or TRBV12-4 to TRBJ1-2, with 8 bases that match TRBD1. After removal of 6 bases from V and 4 bases from J, the junction contained 7 bases not matched to a gene. The CDR3 extends over 14 amino acids. CDR3: CASRPAGGLYGYTF. CDR3 nucleotides: TGTGCCAGCAGACCCGCAGGGGGCCTCTATGGCTACACCTTC.

A few counts support this clonotype. J is TRBJ1-5 and V is TRBV12-3 or TRBV12-4, with D possibly being TRBD1 (5 bases). This CDR3 region has 15 residues. Trimming stripped 3 bases from V and 3 bases from J, with 12 bases between. The CDR3 coding sequence is TGTGCCAGCAGTTTGGGCAGGGCTACCAATCAGCCCCAGCATTTT. Residues: CASSLGRATNQPQHF.

The rearrangement joins TRBV12-3 or TRBV12-4 to TRBJ1-2; the D is unclear. Trimming cost V 6 bases and J 4 bases, with 18 bases left between them. This CDR3 contains 15 residues. CDR3 in amino acids: CASRPDTDYSYGYTF. For the CDR3, the DNA is TGTGCCAGCAGACCCGACACCGATTATTCCTATGGCTACACCTTC.

This clonotype occurred many times. The V call is TRBV12-3 or TRBV12-4, the J call TRBJ2-3, with TRBD1 matching over 7 bases. This CDR3 has 14 residues. Trimming cost V 5 bases and J 4 bases; bases outside gene matches: 6. CDR3 sequence: CASSPRQGPDTQYF. The CDR3 DNA sequence: TGTGCCAGCAGTCCCCGACAGGGCCCAGATACGCAGTATTTT.

In DNA, the CDR3 is TGCAGTGCCGGGGCCAATTTGGCGGATACGCAGTATTTT. Protein sequence: CSAGANLADTQYF. The gene calls are TRBV20-1 and TRBJ2-3; D possibly matches TRBD1 or TRBD2 (5 bases each). Germline values: CDR1 DFQATT, CDR2 SNEGSKA (reference sequence). This CDR3 region has 13 residues. V lost 6 bases to trimming and J lost 6 bases, with 16 bases between them.

The V gene is TRBV20-1, the J gene TRBJ2-5; 8 positions agree with TRBD2. CDR3 length: 15 amino acids. J gave up 2 bases and V 0 bases, and 5 bases lay outside the gene matches. Germline values: CDR1 DFQATT, CDR2 SNEGSKA (reference sequence). The CDR3 DNA is TGCAGTGCTAGAGATAGCGGGATAACTCAAGAGACCCAGTACTTC. It codes for CSARDSGITQETQYF.

The rearrangement uses TRBV7-2 and TRBJ2-7; TRBD1 might be the D (6 bases). The end of the DNA fits TRBJ2-5 better, so the J call may be wrong. Germline V lookup: CDR1 SGHTA, CDR2 FQGNSA. The CDR3 covers 15 residues. CDR3 residues: CASSLAMDSRGTQYF. The CDR3 DNA follows: TGTGCCAGCAGCTTAGCGATGGACAGCAGAGGGACCCAGTACTTC.

V and J are TRBV5-5 and TRBJ1-2, with D unresolved. The V end was cut by 5 bases, the J end by 2 bases, with 16 bases between. From germline, CDR1 is SGHKS and CDR2 YYEKEE (reference sequence). This CDR3 region has 15 residues. The CDR3 is CASRPGGGINYGYTF. CDR3 bases: TGTGCCAGCAGGCCCGGAGGAGGGATCAACTATGGCTACACCTTC.

The sample holds a few counts of this clonotype. The rearrangement uses TRBV7-6 and TRBJ2-1, with TRBD2 identical over 7 bases. The length of the CDR3 is 15 residues. Germline trimming cut 5 bases from V and 5 bases from J; bases unmatched to any gene: 9. Looked up from germline, CDR1 is SGHVS and CDR2 is FNYEAQ. The CDR3 protein is CASSPASGLHNEQFF. Here the CDR3 DNA reads TGTGCCAGCAGCCCCGCTAGCGGACTACACAATGAGCAGTTCTTC.

J is TRBJ2-2 and V is TRBV28; D is ambiguous. The V and J ends lost 3 bases and 6 bases respectively, with 5 bases between them. Germline lookup yields CDR1 MDHEN and CDR2 SYDVKM. The CDR3 contains 12 residues. The CDR3, as DNA: TGTGCCAGCAGTTTGTCGGCCGGGGAGCTGTTTTTT. As protein: CASSLSAGELFF.

For this clonotype: Since a much larger clone is just one base distant, this may be a read error. J is TRBJ1-2 and V is TRBV25-1; 8 bases are a match to TRBD1. The CDR3 runs to 15 residues. CDR1 is MGHDK, CDR2 SYGVNS, per germline. In nucleotides, the CDR3 is TGTGGCAGCAGTGCCCTCGACAGGGGTAACTATGGCTACACCTTC. Its translation: CGSSALDRGNYGYTF.

The gene calls are TRBV4-1 and TRBJ1-1, with a tentative D call TRBD1 (5 bases). Looked up from germline, CDR1 is MGHRA and CDR2 is YSYEKL. V was shortened by 1 base and J by 4 bases, with 13 bases between the two germline ends. The CDR3 has 15 amino acids. CDR3 sequence: CASSQGTGLTTEAFF. As DNA, the CDR3 is TGCGCCAGCAGCCAAGGCACAGGCCTCACCACTGAAGCTTTCTTT.

The CDR3 coding sequence is TGTGCCAGCAGTTGGGTTCGCTCCACCGAGCAGTACTTC. Its protein is CASSWVRSTEQYF. This chain links TRBV28 with TRBJ2-7; D remains unclear. Trimming took 4 bases from V and 6 from J, leaving 13 bases between them. The CDR3 length is 13 residues. CDR1 MDHEN and CDR2 SYDVKM come from the germline V gene.

This clonotype was detected ten times or more. V and J are TRBV5-1 and TRBJ2-5; maybe TRBD2 (5 bases). There are 16 residues in the CDR3. With 3 bases removed from V and 1 base from J, the gap between germline ends came to 16 bases. From germline, CDR1 is SGHRS and CDR2 YFSETQ. DNA for the CDR3: TGCGCCAGCAGCTCCCGGGGAGCAGCCATCCAAGAGACCCAGTACTTC. Translation: CASSSRGAAIQETQYF. The variable domain in full, completed from reference TRBV5-1 and TRBJ2-5, reads KAGVTQTPRYLIKTRGQQVTLSCSPISGHRSVSWYQQTPGQGLQFLFEYFSETQRNKGNFPGRFSGRQFSNSRSEMNVSTLELGDSALYLCASSSRGAAIQETQYFGPGTRLLVL.

This clonotype occurred a few times. The V call is TRBV4-2, the J call TRBJ1-1; 8 positions match TRBD1. CDR3 size: 16 residues. The germline CDR1 and CDR2 sequences are LGHNA and YNFKEQ. The ends lost 1 base at V and 5 bases at J; junction bases unmatched: 9. The DNA of the CDR3 is TGTGCCAGCAGCCAAGCTCGGACAGGGCTTGGGACTGAAGCTTTCTTT. Residues: CASSQARTGLGTEAFF.

The table lists this clonotype with a count of one. The chain has TRBV28 and TRBJ2-1; D is possibly TRBD1 (5 bases). Germline V lookup: CDR1 MDHEN, CDR2 SYDVKM. This CDR3 contains 17 residues. The V gene lost 2 bases and the J gene lost 5 bases, with 19 bases spanning the gap. CDR3 loop: CASSLHTDRLSNNEQFF. CDR3 nucleotides: TGTGCCAGCAGTTTACACACCGACAGATTATCAAACAATGAGCAGTTCTTC.

This chain connects TRBV2 to TRBJ2-1, with D perhaps matching TRBD2 (5 bases). Germline V gives CDR1 SNHLY, CDR2 FYNNEI. This CDR3 has 14 amino acids. The ends were cut back, 8 bases at V and 9 bases at J, with 20 bases in the middle. DNA for the CDR3: TGTGCCAGCCGAAAACTAGAGGTGGCGGGTGAGCAGTTCTTC. It encodes CASRKLEVAGEQFF.